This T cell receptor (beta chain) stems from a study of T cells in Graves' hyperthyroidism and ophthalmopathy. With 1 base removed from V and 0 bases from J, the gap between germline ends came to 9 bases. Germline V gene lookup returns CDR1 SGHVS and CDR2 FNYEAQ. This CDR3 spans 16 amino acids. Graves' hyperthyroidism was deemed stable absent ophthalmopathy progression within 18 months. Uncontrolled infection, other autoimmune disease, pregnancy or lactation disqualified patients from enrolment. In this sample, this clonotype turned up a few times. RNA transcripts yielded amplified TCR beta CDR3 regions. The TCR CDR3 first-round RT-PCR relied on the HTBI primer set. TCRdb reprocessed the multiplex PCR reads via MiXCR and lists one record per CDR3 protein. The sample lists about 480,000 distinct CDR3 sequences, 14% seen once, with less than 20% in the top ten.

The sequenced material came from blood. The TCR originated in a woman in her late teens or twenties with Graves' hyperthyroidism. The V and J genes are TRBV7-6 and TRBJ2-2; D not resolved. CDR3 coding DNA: TGTGCCAGCAGCTTAGGCCCCTCTGCGAACACCGGGGAGCTGTTTTTT. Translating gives CASSLGPSANTGELFF.